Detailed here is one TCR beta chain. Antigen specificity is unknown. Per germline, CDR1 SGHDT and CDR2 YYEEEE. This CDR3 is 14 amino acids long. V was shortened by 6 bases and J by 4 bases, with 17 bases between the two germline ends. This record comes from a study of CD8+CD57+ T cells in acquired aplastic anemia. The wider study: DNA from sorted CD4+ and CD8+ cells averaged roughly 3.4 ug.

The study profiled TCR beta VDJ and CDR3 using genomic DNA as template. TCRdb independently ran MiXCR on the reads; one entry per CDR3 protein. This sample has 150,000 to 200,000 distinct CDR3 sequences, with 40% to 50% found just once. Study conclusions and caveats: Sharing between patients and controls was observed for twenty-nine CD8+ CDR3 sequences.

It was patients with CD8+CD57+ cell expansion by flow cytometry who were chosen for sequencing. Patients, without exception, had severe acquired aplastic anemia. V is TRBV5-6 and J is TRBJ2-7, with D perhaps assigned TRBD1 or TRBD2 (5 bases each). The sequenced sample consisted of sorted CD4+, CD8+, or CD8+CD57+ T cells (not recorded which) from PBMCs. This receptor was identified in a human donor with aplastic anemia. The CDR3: CASKREGPGYEQYF. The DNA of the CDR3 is TGTGCCAGCAAGCGAGAGGGGCCAGGTTACGAGCAGTACTTC.